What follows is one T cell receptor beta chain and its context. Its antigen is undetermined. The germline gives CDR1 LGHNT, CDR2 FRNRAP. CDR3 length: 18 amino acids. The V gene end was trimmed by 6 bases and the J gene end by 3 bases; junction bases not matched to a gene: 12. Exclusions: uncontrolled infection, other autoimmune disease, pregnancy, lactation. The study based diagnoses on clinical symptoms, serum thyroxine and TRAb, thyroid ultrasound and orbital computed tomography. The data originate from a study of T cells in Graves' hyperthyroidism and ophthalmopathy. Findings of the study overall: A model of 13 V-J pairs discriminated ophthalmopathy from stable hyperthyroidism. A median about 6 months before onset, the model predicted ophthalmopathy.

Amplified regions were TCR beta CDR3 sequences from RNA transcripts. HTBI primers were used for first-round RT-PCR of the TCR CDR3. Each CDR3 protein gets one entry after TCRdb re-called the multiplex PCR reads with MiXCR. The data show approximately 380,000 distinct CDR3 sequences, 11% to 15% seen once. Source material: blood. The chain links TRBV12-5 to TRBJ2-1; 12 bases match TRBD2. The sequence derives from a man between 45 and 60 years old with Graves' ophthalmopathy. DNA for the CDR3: TGTGCTAGTGGGCCCGAGTGGGGACTAGCGGGCCGCTACAATGAGCAGTTCTTC. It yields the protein CASGPEWGLAGRYNEQFF.